Presented here are 18 T cell receptor beta chains from one specimen sequenced in a study of T-cell memory formation after mild COVID-19. TCRdb re-called the 5' RACE reads with MiXCR, one entry per CDR3 protein. Here the sample spans about 560,000 distinct CDR3 sequences, about 18% being singletons. The sequencing input was PBMCs or a T cell subset sorted from them (not recorded which). These receptors were collected from an adult woman who had mild COVID-19 (a few samples of this study predate the infection). Cell type and time point are not known.

This clonotype was detected ten times or more. This chain connects TRBV20-1 to TRBJ2-1, with 12 bases lining up with TRBD2. With V trimmed by 6 bases and J by 8 bases, 14 bases remained unmatched. Germline assignment: CDR1 DFQATT and CDR2 SNEGSKA (reference sequence). The CDR3 spans 16 residues. The CDR3 protein is CSAIPRLAGDFDEQFF. CDR3 DNA: TGCAGTGCCATCCCCCGACTAGCGGGGGATTTCGATGAGCAGTTCTTC.

This clonotype came up many times. The V call is TRBV6-5, the J call TRBJ2-2, with 7 bases that match TRBD2. The V segment lost 2 bases and the J segment 2 bases; nucleotides outside the gene matches: 5. CDR1 MNHEY and CDR2 SVGAGI come from the germline V gene. This CDR3 comprises 16 residues. CDR3 sequence: CASSYLASGNTGELFF. The CDR3 nucleotides are TGTGCCAGCAGTTACCTGGCTAGCGGAAACACCGGGGAGCTGTTTTTT.

This clonotype was counted at least ten times. The chain combines TRBV7-9 with TRBJ1-2, with D hard to call. There are 13 residues in the CDR3. Deletions cut 1 base from V and 4 bases from J, with 7 bases between. Germline assignment: CDR1 SEHNR and CDR2 FQNEAQ (reference sequence). The CDR3 sequence: CASSLEQTYGYTF. The CDR3 DNA reads as TGTGCCAGCAGCTTAGAGCAGACCTATGGCTACACCTTC. The entire variable domain, with the rest obtained from reference TRBV7-9 and TRBJ1-2, is as follows: DTGVSQNPRHKITKRGQNVTFRCDPISEHNRLYWYRQTLGQGPEFLTYFQNEAQLEKSRLLSDRFSAERPKGSFSTLEIQRTEQGDSAMYLCASSLEQTYGYTFGSGTRLTVV.

V gene TRBV4-2 combines with J gene TRBJ1-2, with a tentative D call TRBD1 (5 bases). The CDR3 is made up of 16 amino acids. V shed 1 base and J shed 4 bases, with 16 bases lying between them. Germline V gene lookup returns CDR1 LGHNA and CDR2 YNFKEQ. The CDR3 coding sequence is TGTGCCAGCAGCCAAGGGGACCTGCGACCAGGCTATGGCTACACCTTC. It codes for CASSQGDLRPGYGYTF.

The genes are TRBV15 and TRBJ1-2, with unresolved D. Trimming cost V 0 bases and J 4 bases, with 9 bases left between them. The length of the CDR3 is 14 residues. Germline V gene lookup returns CDR1 LNHNV and CDR2 YYDKDF (reference sequence). DNA for the CDR3: TGTGCCACCAGCAGAGACCGGGATAGCTATGGCTACACCTTC. Translating gives CATSRDRDSYGYTF.

This clonotype was counted between two and nine times. The rearrangement uses TRBV7-9 and TRBJ2-1; TRBD2 matches 12 bases. J was trimmed by 6 bases and V by 2 bases; bases with no gene match: 8. The CDR3 spans 17 residues. In germline, CDR1 is SEHNR, CDR2 FQNEAQ (reference sequence). The CDR3: CASSLRAGLAGSNEQFF. Written as DNA, the CDR3 is TGTGCCAGCAGCTTAAGGGCCGGACTAGCGGGATCCAATGAGCAGTTCTTC. The full variable domain, with the rest looked up from reference TRBV7-9 and TRBJ2-1, is DTGVSQNPRHKITKRGQNVTFRCDPISEHNRLYWYRQTLGQGPEFLTYFQNEAQLEKSRLLSDRFSAERPKGSFSTLEIQRTEQGDSAMYLCASSLRAGLAGSNEQFFGPGTRLTVL.

This clonotype has only a few counts. The genes are TRBV7-8 and TRBJ2-2; perhaps TRBD1 as D (5 bases). The V gene's germline CDR1 is SGHVS and CDR2 FQNEAQ. Deletions cut 5 bases from V and 1 base from J, with 17 bases between. The CDR3 spans 17 residues. The CDR3 nucleotides read TGTGCCAGCAGCCCGTTAGACAGATCCCGGAACACCGGGGAGCTGTTTTTT. Amino acids: CASSPLDRSRNTGELFF.

V is TRBV29-1 and J is TRBJ1-2, with D hard to call. The V gene's germline CDR1 is SQVTM and CDR2 ANQGSEA. Trimming pared 3 bases from V and 1 base from J, leaving 15 bases between. CDR3 size: 15 residues. The CDR3 region is CSVDRRYSYNYGYTF. The CDR3 nucleotides are TGCAGCGTTGATAGGAGGTACAGTTATAACTATGGCTACACCTTC.

This clonotype was recorded at least ten times. The chain joins TRBV4-1 to TRBJ1-2, with 7 bases fitting TRBD1. Trimming removed 4 bases from V and 8 bases from J; junction bases left unmatched: 7. The CDR3 runs 13 residues. Germline assignment: CDR1 MGHRA and CDR2 YSYEKL. The CDR3 is CASSPRDSRGYTF. DNA for the CDR3: TGCGCCAGCAGCCCGCGGGACAGTAGAGGCTACACCTTC.

This clonotype came up a few times. This sequence joins TRBV29-1 and TRBJ2-7, with D perhaps assigned TRBD1 or TRBD2 (5 bases each). The CDR3 covers 12 residues. Trimming took 4 bases from V and 2 from J, leaving 9 bases between them. Germline V lookup: CDR1 SQVTM, CDR2 ANQGSEA. This CDR3 is CSVVGETYEQYF. The DNA of the CDR3 is TGCAGCGTTGTGGGGGAAACCTACGAGCAGTACTTC.

The chain joins TRBV29-1 to TRBJ2-5; possible D gene TRBD1, 6 bases. CDR1 is SQVTM, CDR2 ANQGSEA, per germline. CDR3 length: 13 residues. The V end lost 4 bases, the J end lost 4 bases, and 13 bases lay between the germline ends. The CDR3 coding sequence is TGCAGCGTTGCCCCCAGGGGACCAGAGACCCAGTACTTC. It specifies CSVAPRGPETQYF.

This clonotype has more than one count but fewer than ten. The CDR3 DNA reads TGCGCCAGCAGTGTAAGGGAAGTGGCTGAAGCTTTCTTT. Protein sequence: CASSVREVAEAFF. The chain uses TRBV10-2 and TRBJ1-1, with D unclear. The V gene lost 4 bases and the J gene lost 6 bases, with 12 bases spanning the gap. Germline V CDR1 and CDR2: WSHSY, SAAADI. CDR3 length equals 13 residues.

This clonotype was counted only a few times. The chain carries TRBV11-2 and TRBJ2-7, with 8 bases matching TRBD2. The trim removed 4 bases at V and 4 bases at J, leaving 9 bases unmatched. In germline, CDR1 is SGHAT, CDR2 FQNNGV. CDR3 length equals 15 residues. CDR3 in amino acids: CASSSRGAGVYEQYF. In nucleotides, the CDR3 is TGTGCCAGCAGCTCCCGAGGAGCGGGGGTATACGAGCAGTACTTC. Complete variable domain (other parts from reference TRBV11-2 and TRBJ2-7): EAGVAQSPRYKIIEKRQSVAFWCNPISGHATLYWYQQILGQGPKLLIQFQNNGVVDDSQLPKDRFSAERLKGVDSTLKIQPAKLEDSAVYLCASSSRGAGVYEQYFGPGTRLTVT.

This clonotype was counted ten times or more. This chain joins TRBV6-4 and TRBJ2-2, with D perhaps TRBD1 (5 bases). The germline V gene encodes CDR1 MRHNA and CDR2 SNTAGT. V lost 2 bases to trimming and J lost 1 base, with 5 bases between them. The CDR3 sequence is 14 residues long. The CDR3 reads CASSDDRNTGELFF. The CDR3 DNA reads as TGTGCCAGCAGTGACGACAGGAACACCGGGGAGCTGTTTTTT.

The genes are TRBV2 and TRBJ1-6, with D maybe TRBD1 (5 bases). From germline, CDR1 is SNHLY and CDR2 FYNNEI. The CDR3 is 16 amino acids. Deletions cut 1 base from V and 5 bases from J, with 12 bases between. This CDR3 is CASSEGRGTDNSPLHF. The CDR3 DNA reads as TGTGCCAGCAGTGAAGGAAGGGGAACAGATAATTCACCCCTCCACTTT.

This chain uses TRBV5-1 with TRBJ2-1; perhaps TRBD1 as D (6 bases). The germline V gene encodes CDR1 SGHRS and CDR2 YFSETQ. V lost 4 bases and J 6 bases, leaving 14 bases between the germline ends. The CDR3 runs 14 residues. The CDR3 DNA reads TGCGCCAGCAGCGACAGGACGACGTCCAATGAGCAGTTCTTC. As protein: CASSDRTTSNEQFF.

The gene calls are TRBV20-1 and TRBJ2-1; TRBD2 matches at 7 bases. V lost 3 bases and J lost 9; bases outside the gene matches: 8. Looked up from germline, CDR1 is DFQATT and CDR2 is SNEGSKA (reference sequence). The CDR3 is 13 residues long. The CDR3 nucleotides read TGCAGTGCTAGCGGGCGGGAGTTGAGTGAGCAGTTCTTC. Translated: CSASGRELSEQFF.

The chain uses TRBV25-1 and TRBJ2-7, with D perhaps assigned TRBD1 or TRBD2 (5 bases each). Germline V gene lookup returns CDR1 MGHDK and CDR2 SYGVNS. The V gene lost 0 bases and the J gene lost 6 bases, with 18 bases spanning the gap. There are 16 residues in the CDR3. The CDR3: CASSEYTEGDLCEQYF. CDR3 bases: TGTGCCAGCAGTGAATATACAGAAGGGGACCTCTGCGAGCAGTACTTC.